In its sample, the clone carrying this TCR beta chain was seen many times. What it recognizes is unknown. TCR beta CDR3 regions were amplified from RNA transcripts. Second-round multiplex PCR came after first-round RT-PCR with HTBI primers. TCRdb recomputed calls from the multiplex PCR reads with MiXCR, one row per CDR3 protein. The data hold a few hundred thousand distinct CDR3 sequences, with 15% observed a single time. The data are from a study of Graves' ophthalmopathy and Graves' hyperthyroidism. The germline V gene encodes CDR1 KGHDR and CDR2 SFDVKD. The CDR3 contains 14 residues. Trimming at V came to 3 bases and at J to 4 bases, leaving 2 bases not matched to a gene. The study's findings and limits: A model of 13 signatures distinguished ophthalmopathy from stable hyperthyroidism at less than 90% sensitivity and around 81% specificity.

Source material: peripheral blood. This receptor was identified in a woman under 30 with stable Graves' hyperthyroidism. The chain couples TRBV24-1 to TRBJ1-5, with TRBD1 matching 7 bases. The CDR3 region has the DNA TGTGCCACCAGTGATACGGACAGGAATCAGCCCCAGCATTTT. Translation: CATSDTDRNQPQHF.